The entry that follows covers one TCR beta chain sequence. This record comes from a study of blood T cell repertoires in COVID-19. The wider study: Sites across the United States, Italy and Spain contributed samples from acute and convalescent COVID-19. T cells, B-cell-depleted T cells, or PBMCs provided the cDNA or gDNA that served as material.

In the source study's methods: Counts of nucleated cells, estimated from reference gene primer amplification, were obtained. The method was immunoSEQ multiplex PCR; TCRdb's version includes in-frame clones alone and lacks a portion of them. The D gene and trimming were derived from the DNA, and the V and J assignments and clone size from that table. The table has under 250,000 clones, roughly 84% seen once. The CDR3 has 16 amino acids. Germline CDR1 is SGHDT and CDR2 is YYEEEE. Unmatched junction bases numbered 5, after V lost 2 bases and J lost 0 bases. The sample consisted of peripheral blood. The clonotype originates from a woman older than 75 with acute or convalescent COVID-19. The chain combines TRBV5-6 with TRBJ2-5, with 9 nucleotides matching TRBD2. DNA for the CDR3: TGTGCCAGCAGCTTTTTGGCTAGCGGGGACCAAGAGACCCAGTACTTC. Its protein product is CASSFLASGDQETQYF.